These 6 T cell receptor beta chains originate from one sample sequenced in a study of cytomegalovirus exposure and HLA in healthy donors. The PCR ran on 60 Vbeta and 13 Jbeta primers. Sequencing was performed with immunoSEQ multiplex PCR; in TCRdb, only in-frame clones are kept and a portion is missing. The sample includes a few hundred thousand clones, 70% to 80% of them seen just once. The sample was PBMCs. Receptor source: a girl aged 2-15 years in good health and CMV-seronegative.

This CDR3 reads CASSTPNGQGWAQNTEAFF. Here the CDR3 DNA reads TGTGCCAGCAGCACACCGAACGGACAGGGATGGGCCCAGAACACTGAAGCTTTCTTT. This chain uses TRBV21-1 with TRBJ1-1; TRBD1, the D gene given by the table, was not confirmed from the DNA. TRBV21-1 is annotated as a pseudogene. This CDR3 contains 19 residues.

The chain employs TRBV19 and TRBJ2-1; 7 bases are shared with TRBD2. This CDR3 spans 14 amino acids. Germline-derived CDR1 and CDR2 are LNHDA and SQIVND (reference sequence). V gave up 10 bases and J gave up 0 bases; unmatched junction bases: 6. CDR3 in amino acids: CATTAGSSYNEQFF. In DNA, the CDR3 is TGTGCCACCACAGCGGGATCCTCCTACAATGAGCAGTTCTTC.

The V and J genes are TRBV7-9 and TRBJ1-5; the match to TRBD1 covers 7 bases. V lost 1 base, J lost 3 bases, and 9 bases stayed unmatched. In germline, CDR1 is SEHNR, CDR2 FQNEAQ (reference sequence). The length of the CDR3 is 17 residues. In DNA form, the CDR3 reads TGTGCCAGCAGCTTAGTCGTTTATGGGACAGTCAATCAGCCCCAGCATTTT. Amino acid sequence: CASSLVVYGTVNQPQHF.

The chain links TRBV25-1 to TRBJ2-1; 7 bases match TRBD1. The trim removed 4 bases at V and 2 bases at J, leaving 2 bases unmatched. Germline values: CDR1 MGHDK, CDR2 SYGVNS. This CDR3 spans 14 amino acids. CDR3 protein: CASSGQGTYNEQFF. The CDR3 DNA sequence: TGTGCCAGCAGTGGACAGGGAACCTACAATGAGCAGTTCTTC.

This clone was picked up one time. The rearrangement uses TRBV5-1 and TRBJ2-5; TRBD1 aligns across 7 bases. With V trimmed by 0 bases and J by 10 bases, 12 bases remained unmatched. CDR1 is SGHRS, CDR2 YFSETQ, per germline. This CDR3 is 15 amino acids long. The CDR3 region has the DNA TGCGCCAGCAGCTTGGCGGGACAGCCCCGAATGGGCCAGTACTTC. Translating gives CASSLAGQPRMGQYF.

J is TRBJ2-5 and V is TRBV9; D gene uncertain. The CDR3 is made up of 16 amino acids. Trimming took off 0 bases at V and 2 bases at J, with 14 bases between the two ends. Germline-derived CDR1 and CDR2 are SGDLS and YYNGEE. The CDR3 nucleotides are TGTGCCAGCAGCGTAGGATCCCTAGATGGGCAAGAGACCCAGTACTTC. Protein product: CASSVGSLDGQETQYF.